The 2 T cell receptor beta chains presented below share a single source sample, sequenced in a study of neurological immune-mediated disorders. One entry per CDR3 protein, called by TCRdb with MiXCR from the 5' RACE reads. This table has 95,000 to 150,000 distinct CDR3 sequences, about 3.4% appearing once. The sample taken for sequencing was PBMCs. These receptors came from a young woman with multiple sclerosis.

This clonotype was counted many times. J is TRBJ1-2 and V is TRBV5-1; D remains ambiguous. Per the germline V gene, CDR1 is SGHRS and CDR2 is YFSETQ. The ends were cut back, 0 bases at V and 8 bases at J, with 11 bases in the middle. The CDR3 is 13 residues long. CDR3 residues: CASSLVNDGGYTF. The DNA of the CDR3 is TGCGCCAGCAGCTTGGTCAATGATGGGGGCTACACCTTC.

This clonotype was recorded many times. The chain combines TRBV20-1 with TRBJ1-1; D is ambiguous. Trimming took off 8 bases at V and 0 bases at J, with 13 bases between the two ends. This CDR3 is 13 amino acids long. Looked up from germline, CDR1 is DFQATT and CDR2 is SNEGSKA (reference sequence). The CDR3 DNA reads as TGCAGTTCGATAAATCAGCTGAACACTGAAGCTTTCTTT. It codes for CSSINQLNTEAFF.